The 8 T cell receptor beta chains presented below share a single source sample, sequenced in a study of OX40 agonist ivuxolimab in advanced cancers. Some clones are missing from TCRdb's copy, which holds only in-frame ones; the method was immunoSEQ multiplex PCR. The data hold about 83,000 clones, with roughly 87% observed a single time. Sequenced material: CD4+ or CD8+ T cells sorted from blood, taken in a trial of the OX40 agonist ivuxolimab. All receptors come from an adult with an advanced solid tumor such as melanoma, head and neck, liver or kidney cancer.

This chain uses TRBV9 with TRBJ2-2; no definite D call. Trimming shortened V by 4 bases and J by 10 bases, and 8 bases separated the two germline ends. The CDR3 is made up of 11 amino acids. The germline V gene has CDR1 SGDLS and CDR2 YYNGEE. CDR3 in amino acids: CASSFHSELFF. DNA for the CDR3: TGTGCCAGCAGCTTCCACTCGGAGCTGTTTTTT.

V is TRBV7-2 and J is TRBJ1-4; TRBD1 agrees at 7 bases. Unmatched junction bases numbered 8, after V lost 5 bases and J lost 8 bases. The CDR3 is 14 amino acids. Germline assignment: CDR1 SGHTA and CDR2 FQGNSA. The CDR3 DNA reads as TGTGCCAGCAGCCCAGACAGGGACGGGGAAAAACTGTTTTTT. Translation: CASSPDRDGEKLFF.

V is TRBV5-1 and J is TRBJ1-2; the match to TRBD1 covers 12 bases. The CDR3 loop spans 15 amino acids. Germline values: CDR1 SGHRS, CDR2 YFSETQ. V shed 4 bases and J 0 bases; nucleotides not matched to a gene: 1. This chain's CDR3 is CASSGTGGANYGYTF. CDR3 DNA sequence: TGCGCCAGCAGCGGGACAGGGGGCGCTAACTATGGCTACACCTTC.

About this clone: Other DNA sequences in the sample encode the same CDR3. This chain connects TRBV30 to TRBJ1-2; D is unclear. CDR1 and CDR2 from the germline V gene are GTSNPN and SVGIG (reference sequence). This CDR3 contains 12 residues. Trimming took off 0 bases at V and 4 bases at J, with 6 bases between the two ends. The CDR3 protein is CAWSVRGYGYTF. CDR3 DNA sequence: TGTGCCTGGAGTGTACGTGGCTATGGCTACACCTTC.

The chain joins TRBV5-1 to TRBJ2-7; weak D call: TRBD1 (5 bases). The CDR3 contains 14 residues. The germline V and J ends were trimmed by 4 bases and 7 bases, with 18 bases remaining between them. CDR1 and CDR2 from the germline V gene are SGHRS and YFSETQ. The CDR3 bases are TGCGCCAGCAGCGTCGGCTCAGGGCAGGAAGAGCAGTACTTC. The encoded protein is CASSVGSGQEEQYF.

The chain carries TRBV11-3 and TRBJ2-5, with TRBD1 matching over 7 bases. Germline CDR1 SGHNT, CDR2 YENEEA. The V gene end was trimmed by 6 bases and the J gene end by 1 base; junction bases not matched to a gene: 5. The CDR3 contains 14 residues. CDR3 nucleotides: TGTGCCAGCAGTCCTACAGGGGCCCAAGAGACCCAGTACTTC. Residues: CASSPTGAQETQYF.

V and J are TRBV7-2 and TRBJ1-2; a possible D gene is TRBD1 (6 bases). Trimming left V 2 bases short and J 6 bases short, with 22 bases between. Germline CDR1 is SGHTA and CDR2 is FQGNSA. The CDR3 contains 17 residues. The CDR3 nucleotides read TGTGCCAGCAGCTTATCCCCGACCGGGACAACAGAAAATGGCTACACCTTC. It codes for CASSLSPTGTTENGYTF.

The chain recombines TRBV14 with TRBJ2-2; D perhaps matches TRBD2 (5 bases). V lost 3 bases and J 3 bases, leaving 8 bases between the germline ends. Germline V CDR1 and CDR2: SGHDN, FVKESK. The CDR3 consists of 14 residues. CDR3 DNA sequence: TGTGCCAGCAGCCAGATGGAGGACACCGGGGAGCTGTTTTTT. It yields the protein CASSQMEDTGELFF.